A selection of T cell receptor beta chains follows, all from one sample in a study of control samples from healthy donors and cancer patients. Libraries were prepared by immunoSEQ multiplex PCR; TCRdb keeps only in-frame clonotypes and omits some of them. The profile shows tens of thousands of clones, over 85% of them singletons. Sequencing was performed on blood. The receptor set was obtained from a man aged 25-45 years in good health. The conserved cysteine and the conserved F or W are not part of the CDR3 here. Clone size appears in some rows only: once, few, many, or a class for an expanded clone.

j_call	v_call	clone_size	cdr3_aa
TRBJ1-5	TRBV28	.	ASSLPSNQPQH
TRBJ1-2	TRBV5-1	.	ASSLATGAVYGYT
TRBJ1-5	TRBV20-1	.	SASTGNQPQH
TRBJ2-6	TRBV9	.	ASSVWDSGANVLT
TRBJ2-4	TRBV18	.	ASSPSTSGTLARSIQY
TRBJ2-5	TRBV4-1	.	ASSQAMSETQY
TRBJ1-2	TRBV6-5	.	ASLWAHYGYT
TRBJ1-4	TRBV30	.	ALVDRGIEKLF
TRBJ1-6	TRBV28	.	ASSLWGTDNSPLH
TRBJ1-1	TRBV27	few	ASSLNRLNTEAF
TRBJ2-3	TRBV7-9	.	ASSLATTTDTQY
TRBJ1-5	TRBV28	few	ASSFPRGVGGYSNQPQH
TRBJ2-3	TRBV5-1	.	ASSVPGLAGGTDTQY
TRBJ2-7	TRBV5-1	.	ASSLVRQGGEQY
TRBJ2-7	TRBV7-9	.	ASSRVGLAGAYEQY
TRBJ2-3	TRBV5-4	.	ASSSKGQSTDTQY
TRBJ1-2	TRBV6-5	.	ASSPQGGFNYGYT
TRBJ1-2	TRBV2	.	ASSEAPSYGYT
TRBJ2-2	TRBV6-1	.	ASSESVGELF
TRBJ1-6	TRBV6-5	.	ASSYSGLRNSPLH
TRBJ1-1	TRBV6-2/TRBV6-3	.	ASSLDKGALNTEAF
TRBJ2-1	TRBV10-2	once	ASSESQLADNEQF
TRBJ1-6	TRBV6-5	.	ASSTRQVLVAPLH
TRBJ2-7	TRBV6-2/TRBV6-3	.	ASSQTDYSYEQY
TRBJ2-3	TRBV12-5	.	ASGLVLGHLDTQY
TRBJ2-7	TRBV2	.	ASRPPGLADYEQY
TRBJ2-7	TRBV4-1	.	ASSSPGSYEQY
TRBJ2-3	TRBV6-5	.	ASWKGLADTDTQY
TRBJ2-7	TRBV4-2	.	ASSQGGGYEQY
TRBJ1-3	TRBV28	once	ASSLATGGNTIY
TRBJ2-7	TRBV29-1	.	SVLGVASGGSHTY
TRBJ1-2	TRBV7-9	.	ASSLVEGSSPYT
TRBJ1-4	TRBV28	once	ASSLPSNGEKLF
TRBJ2-1	TRBV6-1	.	ASSGGTSGISYNEQF
TRBJ2-7	TRBV27	once	ASSTYSSDRLEQY
TRBJ2-5	TRBV11-2	.	ASSPMGETQY
TRBJ1-2	TRBV6-2/TRBV6-3	.	ASSYQYIGDYGYT
TRBJ2-5	TRBV6-5	.	ASSRQERQETQY
TRBJ1-5	TRBV10-2	.	ASSEGRIQPQH
TRBJ2-7	TRBV5-1	.	ASSRDRGYEQY
TRBJ1-6	TRBV9	.	ASSVEGRDNSPLH
TRBJ2-6	TRBV15	.	ATSRDRIAGGRSGANVLT
TRBJ1-3	TRBV3-1/TRBV3-2	.	ASSQNPAGTGSGNTIY
TRBJ1-1	TRBV18	.	ASSQQANTEAF
TRBJ2-1	TRBV28	once	ASSSSGTYNEQF
TRBJ2-7	TRBV24-1	once	ATSDFSSHEQY
TRBJ2-3	TRBV27	once	ASGWGESTDTQY
TRBJ2-7	TRBV21-1	.	ASSQKGGGSYEQY
TRBJ1-1	TRBV11-2	.	ASSLYRGLGGNTEAF
TRBJ2-7	TRBV7-2	.	ASSPGVKADYEQY